This TCR beta chain was sequenced for a study of vaccination and CD4 T cells after COVID-19. On the study more broadly: Spike peptides, overlapping and drawn from SARS-CoV-2, HCoV-NL63, HCoV-OC43 and HCoV-229E, were used to stimulate cells.

Cultured CD4+ T cells had their DNA profiled by the Oncomine TCR Beta short-read assay. Each CDR3 protein gets one entry after TCRdb re-called the PCR reads with MiXCR. The data contain 20,000 or so distinct CDR3 sequences, approximately 40% of them seen just once; the ten biggest clones take up more than 7%. Sample treatment: approximately 9-day PBMC culture with coronavirus spike peptide pools or control peptides (ViraFEST assay). This CDR3 is built from 14 residues. Germline-derived CDR1 and CDR2 are SGHRS and YFSETQ. Trimming took off 3 bases at V and 5 bases at J, with 14 bases between the two ends. This clonotype was picked up one time. No antigen is known for it.

J is TRBJ1-1 and V is TRBV5-1; TRBD1 might be the D (6 bases). Here the sequenced sample was CD4+ T cells from blood, cultured in vitro, taken after SARS-CoV-2 vaccination. The clonotype comes from a human donor who had recovered from COVID-19. The CDR3 loop reads CASSSQGGGTEAFF. The CDR3 bases are TGCGCCAGCAGCTCACAGGGAGGAGGGACTGAAGCTTTCTTT.